This TCR beta chain originates from a study of identifying expanded T cells in peripheral blood. Study-wide points: Differentially abundant clones: about 1.1 between replicates, 16.4 at around 14 days, around 19 at four. Clone count variance between roughly 2-week samples rose with total template count.

Healthy donors had no documented immune events, such as infections, while sampled. The protocol was immunoSEQ multiplex PCR, while the TCRdb copy is restricted to in-frame clones and leaves out a portion. The table has 50,000 to 75,000 clones, around 87% seen once; the top ten hold roughly 5%. About this clone: Its specificity is unknown.

Trimming took off 1 base at V and 0 bases at J, with 10 bases between the two ends. This CDR3 is 15 amino acids long. Germline V lookup: CDR1 MGHRA, CDR2 YSYEKL. The rearrangement uses TRBV4-1 and TRBJ2-7; D is perhaps TRBD2 (5 bases). The sequence came from a person aged 18 to 75 in good health. The sequenced material came from blood. The CDR3 coding sequence is TGCGCCAGCAGCCAAGGTTCGGGGAGCTCCTACGAGCAGTACTTC. Encoded protein: CASSQGSGSSYEQYF.